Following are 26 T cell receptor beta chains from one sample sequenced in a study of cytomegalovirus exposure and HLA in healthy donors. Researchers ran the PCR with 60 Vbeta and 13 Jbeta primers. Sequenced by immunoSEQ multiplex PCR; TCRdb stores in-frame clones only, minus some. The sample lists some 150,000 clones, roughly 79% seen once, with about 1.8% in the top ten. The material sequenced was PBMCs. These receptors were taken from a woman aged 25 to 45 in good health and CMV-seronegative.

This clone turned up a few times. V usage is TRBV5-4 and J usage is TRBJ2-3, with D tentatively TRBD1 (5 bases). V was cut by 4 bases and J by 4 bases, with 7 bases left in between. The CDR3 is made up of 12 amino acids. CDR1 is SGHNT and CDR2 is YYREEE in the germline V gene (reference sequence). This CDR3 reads CASSRGSDTQYF. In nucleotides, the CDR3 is TGTGCCAGCAGCAGGGGTTCAGATACGCAGTATTTT.

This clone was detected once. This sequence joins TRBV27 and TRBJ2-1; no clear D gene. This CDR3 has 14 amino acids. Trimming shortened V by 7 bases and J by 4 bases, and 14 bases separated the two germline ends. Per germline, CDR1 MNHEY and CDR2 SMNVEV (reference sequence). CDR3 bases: TGTGCCAGCACTCTCTTGGGCGTATACAATGAGCAGTTCTTC. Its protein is CASTLLGVYNEQFF.

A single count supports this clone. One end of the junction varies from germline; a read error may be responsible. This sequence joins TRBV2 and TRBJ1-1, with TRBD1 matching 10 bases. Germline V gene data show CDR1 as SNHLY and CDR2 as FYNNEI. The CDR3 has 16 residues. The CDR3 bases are TGTGCCAGCAGGCAGGGAGACAGGGGGCTGAACACTGAAGCTTCCTTT. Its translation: CASRQGDRGLNTEASF.

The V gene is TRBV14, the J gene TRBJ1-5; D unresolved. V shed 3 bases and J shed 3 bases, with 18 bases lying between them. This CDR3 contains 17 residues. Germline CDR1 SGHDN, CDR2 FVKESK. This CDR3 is CASSQIIRYRVNQPQHF. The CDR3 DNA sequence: TGTGCCAGCAGCCAGATAATCCGATATAGAGTCAATCAGCCCCAGCATTTT.

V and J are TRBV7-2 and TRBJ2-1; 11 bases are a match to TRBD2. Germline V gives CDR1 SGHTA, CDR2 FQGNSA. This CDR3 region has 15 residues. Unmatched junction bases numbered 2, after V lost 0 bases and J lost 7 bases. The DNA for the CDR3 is TGTGCCAGCAGCTTAGCTAGCGGGGGGGCTAATGAGCAGTTCTTC. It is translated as CASSLASGGANEQFF.

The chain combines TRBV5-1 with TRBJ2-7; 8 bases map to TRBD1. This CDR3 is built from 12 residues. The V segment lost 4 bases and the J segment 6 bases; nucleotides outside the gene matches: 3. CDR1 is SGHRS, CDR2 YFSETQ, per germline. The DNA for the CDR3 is TGCGCCAGCAGCCCTACAGGGGGCGAGCAGTACTTC. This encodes CASSPTGGEQYF.

CDR3: CASSFGQAYEQYF. CDR3 coding DNA: TGTGCCAGCAGCTTCGGACAGGCCTACGAGCAGTACTTC. The chain combines TRBV7-6 with TRBJ2-7, with 7 bases aligning to TRBD1. The CDR3 has 13 residues. Germline trimming cut 3 bases from V and 2 bases from J; bases unmatched to any gene: 1. The V gene's germline CDR1 is SGHVS and CDR2 FNYEAQ. The complete variable domain, with remaining parts taken from reference TRBV7-6 and TRBJ2-7, reads GAGVSQSPRYKVTKRGQDVALRCDPISGHVSLYWYRQALGQGPEFLTYFNYEAQQDKSGLPNDRFSAERPEGSISTLTIQRTEQRDSAMYRCASSFGQAYEQYFGPGTRLTVT.

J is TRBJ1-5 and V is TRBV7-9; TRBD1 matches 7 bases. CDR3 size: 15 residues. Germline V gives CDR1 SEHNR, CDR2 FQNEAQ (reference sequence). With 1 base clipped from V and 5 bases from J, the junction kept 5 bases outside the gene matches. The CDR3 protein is CASSLVEGADQPQHF. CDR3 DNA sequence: TGTGCCAGCAGCTTAGTGGAGGGGGCAGATCAGCCCCAGCATTTT.

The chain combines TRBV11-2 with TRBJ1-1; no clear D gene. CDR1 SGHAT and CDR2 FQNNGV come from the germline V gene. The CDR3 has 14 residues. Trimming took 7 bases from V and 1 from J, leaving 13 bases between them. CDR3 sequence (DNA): TGTGCCAGCACCAGCACGACAACGAACACTGAAGCTTTCTTT. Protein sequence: CASTSTTTNTEAFF.

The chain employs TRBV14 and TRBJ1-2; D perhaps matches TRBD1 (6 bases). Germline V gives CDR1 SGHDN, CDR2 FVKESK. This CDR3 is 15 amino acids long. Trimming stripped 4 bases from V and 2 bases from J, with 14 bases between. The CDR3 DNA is TGTGCCAGCAGCCGTACGGGGGGCGCGAACTATGGCTACACCTTC. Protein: CASSRTGGANYGYTF.

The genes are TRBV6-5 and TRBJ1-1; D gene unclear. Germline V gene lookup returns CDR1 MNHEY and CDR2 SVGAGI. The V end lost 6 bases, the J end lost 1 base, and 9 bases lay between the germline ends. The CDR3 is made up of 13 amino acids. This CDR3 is CASRNGENTEAFF. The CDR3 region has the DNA TGTGCCAGCAGGAACGGAGAGAACACTGAAGCTTTCTTT.

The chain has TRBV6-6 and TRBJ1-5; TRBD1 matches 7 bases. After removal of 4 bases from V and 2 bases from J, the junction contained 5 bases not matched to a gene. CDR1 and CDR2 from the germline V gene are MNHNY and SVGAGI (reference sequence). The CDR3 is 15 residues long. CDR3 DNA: TGTGCCAGCAGTTCGACAGGGATCGGCAATCAGCCCCAGCATTTT. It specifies CASSSTGIGNQPQHF.

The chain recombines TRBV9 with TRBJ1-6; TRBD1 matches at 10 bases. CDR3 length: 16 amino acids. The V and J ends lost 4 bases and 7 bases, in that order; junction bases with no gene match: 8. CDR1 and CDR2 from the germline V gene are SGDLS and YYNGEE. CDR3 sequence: CASSLGRQGANSPLHF. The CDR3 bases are TGTGCCAGCAGCCTCGGCAGACAGGGGGCGAATTCACCCCTCCACTTT.

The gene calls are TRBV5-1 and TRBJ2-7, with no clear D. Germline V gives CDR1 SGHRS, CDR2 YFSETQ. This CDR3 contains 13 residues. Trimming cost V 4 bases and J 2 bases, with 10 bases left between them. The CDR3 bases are TGCGCCAGCAGCCGGTCTACTACCTACGAGCAGTACTTC. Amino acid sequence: CASSRSTTYEQYF.

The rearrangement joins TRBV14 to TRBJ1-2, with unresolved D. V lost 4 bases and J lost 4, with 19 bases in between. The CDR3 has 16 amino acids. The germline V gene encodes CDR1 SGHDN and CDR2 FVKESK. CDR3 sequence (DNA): TGTGCCAGCAGCCCCTGGGCTTCTACAAGATCCTATGGCTACACCTTC. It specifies CASSPWASTRSYGYTF.

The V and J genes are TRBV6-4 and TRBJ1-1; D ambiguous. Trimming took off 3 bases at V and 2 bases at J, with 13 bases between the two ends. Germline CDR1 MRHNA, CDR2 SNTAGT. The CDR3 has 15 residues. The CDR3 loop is CASSEIFGRNTEAFF. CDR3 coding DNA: TGTGCCAGCAGTGAAATCTTTGGGAGAAACACTGAAGCTTTCTTT.

For the CDR3, the DNA is TGTGCCAGCAGACCGGAGGGACAGGGGGTAGACGAGCAGTACTTC. Translating it yields CASRPEGQGVDEQYF. V usage is TRBV6-5 and J usage is TRBJ2-7; TRBD1 agrees at 11 bases. CDR3 length equals 15 residues. J lost 5 bases, V lost 6 bases, and 9 bases had no gene match. From germline, CDR1 is MNHEY and CDR2 SVGAGI.

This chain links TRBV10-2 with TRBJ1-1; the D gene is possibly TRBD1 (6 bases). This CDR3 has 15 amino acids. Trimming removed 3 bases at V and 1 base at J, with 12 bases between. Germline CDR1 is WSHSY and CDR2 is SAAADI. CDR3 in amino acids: CASSDITGRNTEAFF. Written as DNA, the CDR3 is TGCGCCAGCAGTGACATAACAGGGAGGAACACTGAAGCTTTCTTT.

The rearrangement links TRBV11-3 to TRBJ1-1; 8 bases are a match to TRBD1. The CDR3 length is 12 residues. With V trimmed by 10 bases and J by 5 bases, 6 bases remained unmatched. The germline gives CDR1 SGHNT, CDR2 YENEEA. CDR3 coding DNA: TGTGCCACTACACAGGGGGGAACTGAAGCTTTCTTT. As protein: CATTQGGTEAFF. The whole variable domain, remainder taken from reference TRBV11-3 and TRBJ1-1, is EAGVVQSPRYKIIEKKQPVAFWCNPISGHNTLYWYLQNLGQGPELLIRYENEEAVDDSQLPKDRFSAERLKGVDSTLKIQPAELGDSAVYLCATTQGGTEAFFGQGTRLTVV.

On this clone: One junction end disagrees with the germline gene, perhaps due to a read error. CDR3 nucleotide sequence: TGCGTCAGCAGCTTGAAAAGACAGGGTAGATCATACAATGAGCAGTTCTTC. Residues: CVSSLKRQGRSYNEQFF. The chain couples TRBV5-1 to TRBJ2-1; 7 bases are a match to TRBD1. This CDR3 region has 17 residues. Germline V gives CDR1 SGHRS, CDR2 YFSETQ.

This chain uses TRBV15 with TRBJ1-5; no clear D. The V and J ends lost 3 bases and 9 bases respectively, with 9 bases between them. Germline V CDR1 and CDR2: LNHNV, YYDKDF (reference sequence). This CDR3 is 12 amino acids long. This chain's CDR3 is CATSRPLMPQHF. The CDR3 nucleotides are TGTGCCACCAGCAGGCCCCTAATGCCCCAGCATTTT.

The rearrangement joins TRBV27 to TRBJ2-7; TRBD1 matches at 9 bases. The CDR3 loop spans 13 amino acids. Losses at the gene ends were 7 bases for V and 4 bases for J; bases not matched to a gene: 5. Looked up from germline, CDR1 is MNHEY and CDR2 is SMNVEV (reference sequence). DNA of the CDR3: TGTGCCAGCAATCTGGACAGGGGATACGAGCAGTACTTC. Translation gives CASNLDRGYEQYF.

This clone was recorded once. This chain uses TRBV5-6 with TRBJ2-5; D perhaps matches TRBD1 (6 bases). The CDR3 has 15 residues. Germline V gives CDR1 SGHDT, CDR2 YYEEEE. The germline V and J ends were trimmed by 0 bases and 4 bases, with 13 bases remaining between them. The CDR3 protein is CASSLALAGAETQYF. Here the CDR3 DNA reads TGTGCCAGCAGCTTGGCCCTGGCAGGGGCAGAGACCCAGTACTTC.

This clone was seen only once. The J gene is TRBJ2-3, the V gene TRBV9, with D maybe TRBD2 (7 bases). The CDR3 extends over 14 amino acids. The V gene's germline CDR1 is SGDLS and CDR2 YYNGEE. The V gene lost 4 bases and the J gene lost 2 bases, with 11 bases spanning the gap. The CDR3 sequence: CASSFGGLTDTQYF. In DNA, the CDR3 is TGTGCCAGCAGCTTCGGGGGGCTCACAGATACGCAGTATTTT. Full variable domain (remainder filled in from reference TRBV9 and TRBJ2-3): DSGVTQTPKHLITATGQRVTLRCSPRSGDLSVYWYQQSLDQGLQFLIQYYNGEERAKGNILERFSAQQFPDLHSELNLSSLELGDSALYFCASSFGGLTDTQYFGPGTRLTVL.

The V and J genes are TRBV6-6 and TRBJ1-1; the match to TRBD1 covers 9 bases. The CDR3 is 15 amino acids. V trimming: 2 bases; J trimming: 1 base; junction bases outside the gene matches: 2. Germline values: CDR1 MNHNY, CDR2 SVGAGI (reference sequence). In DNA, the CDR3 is TGTGCCAGCAGTTACACGGGACAGGGGAACACTGAAGCTTTCTTT. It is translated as CASSYTGQGNTEAFF.

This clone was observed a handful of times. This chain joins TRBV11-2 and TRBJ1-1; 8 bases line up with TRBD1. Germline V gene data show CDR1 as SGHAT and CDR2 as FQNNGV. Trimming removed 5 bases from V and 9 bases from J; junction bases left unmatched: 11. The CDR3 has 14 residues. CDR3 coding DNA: TGTGCCAGCAGCCCCGGACAGGGTGCTGAGCAAGCTTTCTTT. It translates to CASSPGQGAEQAFF.